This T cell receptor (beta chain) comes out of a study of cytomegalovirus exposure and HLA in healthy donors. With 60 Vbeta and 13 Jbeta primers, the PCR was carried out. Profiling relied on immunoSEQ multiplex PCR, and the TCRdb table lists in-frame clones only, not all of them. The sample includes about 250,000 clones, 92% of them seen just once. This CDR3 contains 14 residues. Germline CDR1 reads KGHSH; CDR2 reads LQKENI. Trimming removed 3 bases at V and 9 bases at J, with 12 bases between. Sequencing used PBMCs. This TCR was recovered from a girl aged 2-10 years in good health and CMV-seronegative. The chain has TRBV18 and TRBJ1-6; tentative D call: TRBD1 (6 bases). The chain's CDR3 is CASSPRDIGSPLHF. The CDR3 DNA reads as TGTGCCAGCTCACCCCGGGACATCGGTTCACCCCTCCACTTT.